Listed below are T cell receptor beta chains from one sample, sequenced in a study of tumor-infiltrating lymphocytes in primary liver carcinoma. TCRdb reprocessed the multiplex PCR reads via MiXCR and lists one record per CDR3 protein. The table shows roughly 32,000 distinct CDR3 sequences, with around 74% occurring only once. Sequenced input: liver tumor tissue from sampling region 4. These TCRs come from a man in his forties or fifties with primary liver carcinoma and hepatitis B virus infection. CDR3s include the opening cysteine and the closing phenylalanine or tryptophan. The order of the fields is V gene, D gene, clone size, J gene, CDR3 DNA, CDR3 protein. The D gene is left open where the match is weak. Clone sizes are given selectively: once, few, many, or a class where the clone is expanded.

TRBV4-2	TRBD2	NA	TRBJ2-1	TGTACAAGCAGCCAAGCTAGCGGACATCACGATGAGCAGTTCTTC	CTSSQASGHHDEQFF
TRBV6-1	NA	many	TRBJ2-2	TGTGCCAGCAGTGAAGCTGACACCGGGGAGCTGCTTTTT	CASSEADTGELLF
TRBV6-5	NA	NA	TRBJ2-5	TGTGCCAGCAGTTCCTCGAGTAGTGGCGTGTCCCAAGAGACCCGGTACTTC	CASSSSSSGVSQETRYF
TRBV5-6	TRBD2	NA	TRBJ2-2	TGTGCCAACGACTTGGGACTAGCGGGCACCGGGGAGCTGTTTTTT	CANDLGLAGTGELFF
TRBV14	TRBD2	NA	TRBJ2-3	TGTGTCAGCACCCCTGCGACTAGCGGAAGGGCCTGGAGAGATACGCAGTATTTT	CVSTPATSGRAWRDTQYF
TRBV6-2/TRBV6-3	NA	medium-sized	TRBJ2-1	TGTGCCAGCAGCCCTTGGACCAATGAGCAGTTCTTC	CASSPWTNEQFF
TRBV10-3	NA	once	TRBJ2-3	TGTGTCATCAGTGAAGGGAGCGGGTACACAGATACGCAGTTTTTT	CVISEGSGYTDTQFF
TRBV29-1	NA	few	TRBJ2-7	TGCAGCGCCATGACACCTGGGACCTGCACTCCCTGCGAGCAGTACTTC	CSAMTPGTCTPCEQYF
TRBV11-1	NA	NA	TRBJ2-2	TGTGTCAGCAGCTTATGTGACACCGGGGAGCTATTTTTT	CVSSLCDTGELFF
TRBV28	TRBD2	NA	TRBJ2-2	TGTGTCAGCAGGCCCGGGGGGTCAATCGCGGAGCTGTTTTTT	CVSRPGGSIAELFF
TRBV20-1	TRBD2	NA	TRBJ2-1	TGCAGTGAGGCGGCCGCTAGCGGGAGCCCACTCAATGAGCAGTTCTTC	CSEAAASGSPLNEQFF
TRBV10-3	TRBD1	NA	TRBJ2-2	TGTGCCATCAGTAACCAAGGGACAGGGTCTAACACCGGGGAGCTGTTTTTT	CAISNQGTGSNTGELFF
TRBV5-1	TRBD1	many	TRBJ2-1	TGCGCCAGCAGCTTGGGGACAGGGTCCTACAATGAGCAGTTCTTC	CASSLGTGSYNEQFF
TRBV11-1	NA	once	TRBJ2-3	TGTGCCAGCAGCAATAGCAGTAGGCCTGATACACAGTATTTT	CASSNSSRPDTQYF
TRBV4-1	NA	medium-sized	TRBJ1-1	TGCGCCAGCAGCCAAGCTGTACTGGGGAACACTGAAGCTTTCTTT	CASSQAVLGNTEAFF
TRBV30	NA	NA	TRBJ2-1	TGTGCCTGGAGTGTATGGGGCAACTACTACAATGAGCAGTTCTTC	CAWSVWGNYYNEQFF
TRBV4-2	TRBD2	NA	TRBJ2-1	TGTGCCAGCAGTCAGACGACAAGCGGGAGGGACAATGGGCAGTTCTTC	CASSQTTSGRDNGQFF
TRBV5-6	NA	NA	TRBJ1-1	TGTGCCAGCAGCTATAAGGGGCGAGCTTTCTTT	CASSYKGRAFF
TRBV6-1	NA	few	TRBJ2-2	TGTGCCAGCAGGAACGGGTCCGTGGTTATGGTCACCGGGGAGCTGTTTTTT	CASRNGSVVMVTGELFF
TRBV12-5	TRBD2	NA	TRBJ2-2	TGTCCTAGCGGTCAGACCGGGACGGACGGGGAGCTGTTTTTT	CPSGQTGTDGELFF
TRBV6-5	NA	NA	TRBJ2-3	TGTACCAGCAGTTTGACCGGAGGTACAGATACGCAGTATTTT	CTSSLTGGTDTQYF
TRBV30	NA	NA	TRBJ2-3	TGTCCCTCCGGCCTTACGGGAGGCACAGATACGCAGTATTTT	CPSGLTGGTDTQYF
TRBV6-5	NA	NA	TRBJ1-3	TGTGCCAGCAGTCACGGTCCGAGGACACGGATTGCCGGAAACACCATATATTTT	CASSHGPRTRIAGNTIYF
TRBV4-3	NA	NA	TRBJ1-2	TGTGCCAGCAGCCAGGCACGGGCAGGGAGGAACTACGGCTACACCTTC	CASSQARAGRNYGYTF
TRBV11-1	NA	NA	TRBJ2-3	TGTGCCAGCATCTCTGGGAGAAGCTCTGTTGGAGCCCGCATAGATACGCAGTATTTT	CASISGRSSVGARIDTQYF